This T cell receptor beta chain was captured by sequencing in a study of T cell responses to AZD1222 COVID-19 vaccine (TCRdb year 2021). Background for the entire study: Because spike-specific TCR depth and breadth did not differ between the two schedules, AZD1222 recipients who got a second dose at roughly 4 weeks were pooled with those who got a second dose at roughly 12 weeks. A total of 230 to 250 trial participants underwent TCR sequencing, of whom around 210 had received two doses of AZD1222 and 26 had received two doses of the MenACWY control vaccine. Trial participants were enrolled by age into subgroups of 18-55, 56-69 and 70-plus years, and roughly 150, 30 and 60 TCR-sequenced participants, respectively, were included in these subgroups.

What this sample's time point label stands for: baseline before first vaccination. Vaccinee samples came from UK trials COV001 and COV002, including a single-blind randomized controlled phase 2/3 trial of AZD1222 (ChAdOx1 nCoV-19) in healthy adults. For TCRbeta chain sequencing, PBMC samples from trial participants were taken at day 0 and at day 28 after the second dose. Regarding this clone: Its antigen remains unidentified. No quality values exist for individual bases; no much larger clone is one base distant. Other DNA variants within this sample encode the same CDR3.

Findings and caveats that apply to the study as a whole: Vaccine-associated CD4 TCRs spanned the whole spike protein, with dominant responses in regions 160-218 and 743-854. In the small 56-69-year group, the increase in depth fell short of significance, most likely because of low power. Because no samples from the day 14 peak response were available, repertoires could be characterized only after the peak T cell response. Conclusions about previously exposed vaccinees are limited, since just five to seven AZD1222 recipients were seropositive for SARS-CoV-2 at baseline. After two AZD1222 doses, spike-specific TCR breadth and depth were significantly higher than at day 0 and than in MenACWY recipients. Participants were mostly white British and included more females than males, and it was suggested by the authors that clonal diversity may have been underestimated. Nearly half of unique spike-specific TCRs reportedly recognized epitopes outside regions mutated in the B.1.351 and B.1.1.7 variants.

V and J are trimmed by 4 bases and 3 bases, and the gene matches miss 6 bases of the junction. CDR1 and CDR2, per the germline V gene, are SGHRS and YFSETQ. Inclusive of the bounding cysteine and phenylalanine, the CDR3 is 15 residues long. Only CDR3 DNA remains: 45 bases, in frame from the first base. The CDR3 regions of human TCRbeta chains were analyzed by immunosequencing. Under the source paper's analysis protocol: Repertoire TCRs were matched against a reference library of SARS-CoV-2-specific TCRs generated with the MIRA antigen-specificity platform. Breadth was defined as the fraction of unique TCRs that were SARS-CoV-2-associated, and depth was defined as the fraction of total T cells that were SARS-CoV-2-associated. Each spike-specific TCR was assigned to its reactive spike region and to a CD4 or CD8 class using the MIRA data. Log10-transformed breadth and depth values were compared by one-way ANOVA with Sidak's multiple comparisons tests. This is the immuneACCESS table as TCRdb keeps it, with only in-frame sequences that have V and J called. A part of the clones is gone; compared with another copy, unresolved V genes explain less than half, and the rest is unexplained. V, J and clone size derive from that table, while D and trimming were established from the DNA sequence. The sample data list some 190,000 clones, and 75% to 90% of these were observed just once. Of the sample, about 6.9% is held by the ten largest clones.

The material was peripheral blood, obtained on day 0 of AZD1222 vaccination. This clonotype was obtained from an adult in good health. The chain employs TRBV5-1 and TRBJ2-5, with TRBD1 matching 10 junction bases. The nucleotides read TGCGCCAGCAGCACTGGACAGGGGGTTAAAGAGACCCAGTACTTC. This is translated as CASSTGQGVKETQYF.